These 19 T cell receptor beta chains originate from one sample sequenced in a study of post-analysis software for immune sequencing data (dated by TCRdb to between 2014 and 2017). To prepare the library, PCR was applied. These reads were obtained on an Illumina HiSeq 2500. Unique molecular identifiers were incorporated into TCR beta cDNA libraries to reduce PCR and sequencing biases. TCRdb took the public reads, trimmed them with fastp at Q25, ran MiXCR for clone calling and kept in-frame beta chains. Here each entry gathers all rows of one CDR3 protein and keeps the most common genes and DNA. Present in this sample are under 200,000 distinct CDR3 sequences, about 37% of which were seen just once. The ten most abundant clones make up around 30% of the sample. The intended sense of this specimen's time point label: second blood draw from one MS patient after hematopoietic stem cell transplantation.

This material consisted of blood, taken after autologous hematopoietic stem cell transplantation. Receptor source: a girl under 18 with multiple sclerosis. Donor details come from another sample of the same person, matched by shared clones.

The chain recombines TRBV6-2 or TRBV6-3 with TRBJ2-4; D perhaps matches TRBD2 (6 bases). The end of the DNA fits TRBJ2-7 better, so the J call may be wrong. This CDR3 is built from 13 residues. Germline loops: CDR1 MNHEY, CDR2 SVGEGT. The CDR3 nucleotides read TGTGCCAGCAGCGTGACTAGGAACTACGAGCAGTACTTC. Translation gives CASSVTRNYEQYF.

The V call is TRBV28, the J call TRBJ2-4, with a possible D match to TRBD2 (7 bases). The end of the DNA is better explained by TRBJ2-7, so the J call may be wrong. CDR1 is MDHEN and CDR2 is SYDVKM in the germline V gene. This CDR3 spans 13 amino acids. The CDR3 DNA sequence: TGTGCCAGCAGTTCGGGGGGCCCCAACGAGCAGTACTTC. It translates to CASSSGGPNEQYF.

CDR3 amino acids: CASSFFRDPPGNEQFF. In DNA, the CDR3 is TGTGCCAGCAGCTTCTTCCGGGACCCCCCAGGGAATGAGCAGTTCTTC. This chain joins TRBV7-3 and TRBJ2-1; D may be TRBD1 or TRBD2 (5 bases each). The CDR3 covers 16 residues. V was trimmed by 3 bases and J by 7 bases, leaving 19 bases between them. CDR1 SGHTA and CDR2 FQGTGA come from the germline V gene. The full variable domain, rest sourced from reference TRBV7-3 and TRBJ2-1, is GAGVSQTPSNKVTEKGKYVELRCDPISGHTALYWYRQSLGQGPEFLIYFQGTGAADDSGLPNDRFFAVRPEGSVSTLKIQRTERGDSAVYLCASSFFRDPPGNEQFFGPGTRLTVL.

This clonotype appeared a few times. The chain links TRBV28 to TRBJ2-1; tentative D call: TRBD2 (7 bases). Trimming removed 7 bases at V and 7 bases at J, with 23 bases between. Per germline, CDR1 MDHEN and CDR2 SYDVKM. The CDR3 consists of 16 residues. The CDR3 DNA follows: TGTGCCAGCAACCCCGGCGGGGGCGGTGTTAGAAATGAGCAGTTCTTC. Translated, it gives CASNPGGGGVRNEQFF.

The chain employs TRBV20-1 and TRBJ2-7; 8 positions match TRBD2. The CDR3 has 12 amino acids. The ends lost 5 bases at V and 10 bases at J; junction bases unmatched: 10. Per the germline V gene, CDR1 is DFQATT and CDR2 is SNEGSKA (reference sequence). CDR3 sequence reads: CSAGDRRGAQYF. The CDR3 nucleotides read TGCAGTGCTGGCGACAGGCGGGGGGCCCAGTACTTC.

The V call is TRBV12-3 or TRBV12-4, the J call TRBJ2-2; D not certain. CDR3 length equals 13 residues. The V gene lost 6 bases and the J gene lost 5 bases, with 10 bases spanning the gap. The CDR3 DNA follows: TGTGCCAGCAGACCACAGCAAACCGGGGAGCTGTTTTTT. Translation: CASRPQQTGELFF.

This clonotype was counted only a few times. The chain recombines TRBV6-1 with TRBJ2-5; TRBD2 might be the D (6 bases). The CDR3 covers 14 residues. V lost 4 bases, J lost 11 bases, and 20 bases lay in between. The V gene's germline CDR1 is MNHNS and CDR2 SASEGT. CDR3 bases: TGTGCCAGCAGTGTCCGGGGACCTACCCGGGAGCAGTACTTC. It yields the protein CASSVRGPTREQYF.

The CDR3 region has the DNA TGTGCCAGCAGCTTAGCAGGACAGGTCCCCGAGGAAGCTTTCTTT. Translating it yields CASSLAGQVPEEAFF. The genes are TRBV7-8 and TRBJ1-1; 7 positions match TRBD1. The junction had 9 bases not matched to a gene; V was cut back by 0 bases and J by 8 bases. Looked up from germline, CDR1 is SGHVS and CDR2 is FQNEAQ. CDR3 size: 15 residues.

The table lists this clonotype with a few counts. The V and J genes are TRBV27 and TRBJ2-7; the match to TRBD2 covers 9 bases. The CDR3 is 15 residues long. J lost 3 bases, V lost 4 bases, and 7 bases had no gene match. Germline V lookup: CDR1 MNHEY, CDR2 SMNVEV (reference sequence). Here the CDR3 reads CASSSQTSGRYEQYF. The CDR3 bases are TGTGCCAGCAGTTCCCAGACTAGCGGACGCTACGAGCAGTACTTC.

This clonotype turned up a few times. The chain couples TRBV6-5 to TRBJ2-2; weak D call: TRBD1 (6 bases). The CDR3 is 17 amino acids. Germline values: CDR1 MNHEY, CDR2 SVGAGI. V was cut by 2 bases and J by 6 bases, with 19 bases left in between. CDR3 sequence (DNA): TGTGCCAGCAGTTACAGAGTTGGCAGGGGAATTGCCGGGGAGCTGTTTTTT. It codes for CASSYRVGRGIAGELFF.

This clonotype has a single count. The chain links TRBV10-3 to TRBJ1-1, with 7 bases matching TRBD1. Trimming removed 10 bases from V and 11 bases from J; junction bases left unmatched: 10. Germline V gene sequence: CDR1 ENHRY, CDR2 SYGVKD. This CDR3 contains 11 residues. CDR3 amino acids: CATGQAQAAFF. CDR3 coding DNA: TGTGCCACCGGACAGGCCCAAGCGGCTTTCTTT.

CDR3 nucleotide sequence: TGCAGTGCCTGTGTCGGACCCTACGAGCAGTACTTC. Its translation: CSACVGPYEQYF. The V gene is TRBV20-1, the J gene TRBJ2-5; D is ambiguous. Judging by the DNA end, TRBJ2-7 fits better; the J call may be wrong. In germline, CDR1 is DFQATT, CDR2 SNEGSKA (reference sequence). There are 12 residues in the CDR3.

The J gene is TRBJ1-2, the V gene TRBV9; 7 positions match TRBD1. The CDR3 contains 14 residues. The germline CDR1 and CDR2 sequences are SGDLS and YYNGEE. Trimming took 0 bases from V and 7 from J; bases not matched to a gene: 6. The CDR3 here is CASSVGVRGFGYTF. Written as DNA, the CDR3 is TGTGCCAGCAGCGTAGGGGTCAGGGGGTTTGGCTACACCTTC.

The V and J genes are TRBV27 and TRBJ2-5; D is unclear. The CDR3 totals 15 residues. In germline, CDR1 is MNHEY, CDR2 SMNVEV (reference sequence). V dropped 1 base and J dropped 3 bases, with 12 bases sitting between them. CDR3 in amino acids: CASSLYFGGKETQYF. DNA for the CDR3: TGTGCCAGCAGTTTATATTTTGGTGGGAAAGAGACCCAGTACTTC.

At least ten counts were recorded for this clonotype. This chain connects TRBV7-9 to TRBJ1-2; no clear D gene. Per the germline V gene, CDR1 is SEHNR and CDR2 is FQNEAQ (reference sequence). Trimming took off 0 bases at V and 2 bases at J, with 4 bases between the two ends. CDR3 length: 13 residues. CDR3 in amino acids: CASSLAGNYGYTF. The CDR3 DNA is TGTGCCAGCAGCTTAGCAGGGAACTATGGCTACACCTTC.

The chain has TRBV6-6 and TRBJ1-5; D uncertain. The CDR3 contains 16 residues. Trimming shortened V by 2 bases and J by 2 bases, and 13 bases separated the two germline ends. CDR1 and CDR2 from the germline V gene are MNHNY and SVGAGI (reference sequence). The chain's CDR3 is CASSYGEGSGNQPQHF. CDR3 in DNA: TGTGCCAGCAGTTACGGGGAGGGCTCGGGCAATCAGCCCCAGCATTTT.

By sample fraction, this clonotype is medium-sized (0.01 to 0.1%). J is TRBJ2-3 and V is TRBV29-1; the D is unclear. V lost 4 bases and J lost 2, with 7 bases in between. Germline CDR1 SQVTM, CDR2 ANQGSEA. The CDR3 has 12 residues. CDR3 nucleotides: TGCAGCGTTGGCAGCAACACAGATACGCAGTATTTT. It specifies CSVGSNTDTQYF.

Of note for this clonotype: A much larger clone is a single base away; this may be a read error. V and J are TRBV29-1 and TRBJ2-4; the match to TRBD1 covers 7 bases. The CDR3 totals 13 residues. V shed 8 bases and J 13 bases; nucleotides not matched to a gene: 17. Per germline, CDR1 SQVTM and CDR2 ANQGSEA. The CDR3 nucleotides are TGCAGCACCAGACAGGGACCTTCCTACGGGCAGTACTTC. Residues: CSTRQGPSYGQYF.

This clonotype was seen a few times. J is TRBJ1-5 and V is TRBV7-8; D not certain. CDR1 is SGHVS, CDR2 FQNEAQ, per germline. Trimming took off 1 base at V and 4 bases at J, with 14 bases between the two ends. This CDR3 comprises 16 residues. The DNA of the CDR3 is TGTGCCAGCAGCTTAGGGGGTTGGACTCAGAATCAGCCCCAGCATTTT. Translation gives CASSLGGWTQNQPQHF. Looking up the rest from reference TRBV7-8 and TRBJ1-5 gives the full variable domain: GAGVSQSPRYKVAKRGQDVALRCDPISGHVSLFWYQQALGQGPEFLTYFQNEAQLDKSGLPSDRFFAERPEGSVSTLKIQRTQQEDSAVYLCASSLGGWTQNQPQHFGDGTRLSIL.